The clone carrying this TCR beta chain was detected once. The CDR3 covers 14 residues. The germline V gene has CDR1 SQVTM and CDR2 ANQGSEA. Deletions cut 5 bases from V and 0 bases from J, with 11 bases between. The record originates from a study of blood T cell repertoires in COVID-19. At the level of the study: T cells, B-cell-depleted T cells, or PBMCs supplied cDNA or gDNA.

The protocol was immunoSEQ multiplex PCR, while the TCRdb copy is restricted to in-frame clones and leaves out a portion. The sample gives some 65,000 clones, approximately 93% of which show up once; about 3% is in the top ten. This clonotype was obtained from a man between 65 and 79 years old with active COVID-19. The material sequenced was peripheral blood. The V call is TRBV29-1, the J call TRBJ2-4, with unresolved D. The CDR3 reads CSVRSKLAKNIQYF. CDR3 DNA sequence: TGCAGCGTTCGGTCCAAGCTAGCCAAAAACATTCAGTACTTC.